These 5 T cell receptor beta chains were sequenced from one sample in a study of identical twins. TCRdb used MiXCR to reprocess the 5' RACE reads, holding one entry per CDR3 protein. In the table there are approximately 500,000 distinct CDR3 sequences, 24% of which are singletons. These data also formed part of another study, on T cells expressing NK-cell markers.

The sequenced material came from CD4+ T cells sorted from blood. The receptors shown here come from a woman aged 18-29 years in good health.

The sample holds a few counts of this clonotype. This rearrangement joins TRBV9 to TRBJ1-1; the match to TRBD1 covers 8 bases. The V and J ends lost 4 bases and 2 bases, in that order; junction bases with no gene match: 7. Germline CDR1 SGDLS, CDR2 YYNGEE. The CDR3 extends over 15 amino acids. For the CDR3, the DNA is TGTGCCAGCAGCAAGCAGGGGGCGGGTAACACTGAAGCTTTCTTT. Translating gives CASSKQGAGNTEAFF. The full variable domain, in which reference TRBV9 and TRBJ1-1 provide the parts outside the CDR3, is DSGVTQTPKHLITATGQRVTLRCSPRSGDLSVYWYQQSLDQGLQFLIQYYNGEERAKGNILERFSAQQFPDLHSELNLSSLELGDSALYFCASSKQGAGNTEAFFGQGTRLTVV.

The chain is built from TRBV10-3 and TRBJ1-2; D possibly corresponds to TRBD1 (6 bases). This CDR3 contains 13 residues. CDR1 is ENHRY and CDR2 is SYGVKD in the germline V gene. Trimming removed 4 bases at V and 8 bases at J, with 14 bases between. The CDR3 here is CAISGGTPWGYTF. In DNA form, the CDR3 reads TGTGCCATCAGTGGCGGGACACCGTGGGGCTACACCTTC.

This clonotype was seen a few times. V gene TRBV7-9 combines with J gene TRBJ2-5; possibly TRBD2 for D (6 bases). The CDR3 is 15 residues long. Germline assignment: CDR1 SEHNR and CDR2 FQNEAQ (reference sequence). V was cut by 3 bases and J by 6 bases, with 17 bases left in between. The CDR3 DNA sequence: TGTGCCAGCAGCTTCGGCGGGGCCCAGATCCAGACCCAGTACTTC. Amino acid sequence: CASSFGGAQIQTQYF. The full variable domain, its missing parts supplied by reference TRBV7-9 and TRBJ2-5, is DTGVSQNPRHKITKRGQNVTFRCDPISEHNRLYWYRQTLGQGPEFLTYFQNEAQLEKSRLLSDRFSAERPKGSFSTLEIQRTEQGDSAMYLCASSFGGAQIQTQYFGPGTRLLVL.

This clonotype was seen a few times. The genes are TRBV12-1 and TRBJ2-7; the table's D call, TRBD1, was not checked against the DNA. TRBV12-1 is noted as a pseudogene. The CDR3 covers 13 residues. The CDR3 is CASSGGASYEQYF. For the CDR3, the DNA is TGTGCCAGCAGCGGCGGGGCTTCCTACGAGCAGTACTTC.

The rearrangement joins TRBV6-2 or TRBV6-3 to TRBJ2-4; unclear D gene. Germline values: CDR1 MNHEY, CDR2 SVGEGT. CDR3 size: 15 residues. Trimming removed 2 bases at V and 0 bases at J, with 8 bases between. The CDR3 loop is CASSYGRLAKNIQYF. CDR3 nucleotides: TGTGCCAGCAGTTACGGTCGGCTAGCCAAAAACATTCAGTACTTC.